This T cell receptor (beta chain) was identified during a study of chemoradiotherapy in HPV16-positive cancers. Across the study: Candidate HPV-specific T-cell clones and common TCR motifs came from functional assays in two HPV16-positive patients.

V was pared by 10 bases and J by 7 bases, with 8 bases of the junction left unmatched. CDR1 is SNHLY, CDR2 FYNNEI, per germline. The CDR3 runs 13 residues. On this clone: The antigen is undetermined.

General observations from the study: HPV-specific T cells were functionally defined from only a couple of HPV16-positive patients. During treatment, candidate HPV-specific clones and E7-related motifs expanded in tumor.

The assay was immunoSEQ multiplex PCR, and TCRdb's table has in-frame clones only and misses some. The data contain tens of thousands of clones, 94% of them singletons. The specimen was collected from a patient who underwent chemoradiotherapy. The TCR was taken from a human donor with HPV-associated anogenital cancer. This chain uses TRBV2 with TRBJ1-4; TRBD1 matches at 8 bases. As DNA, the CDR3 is TGTGCCACGGAGCGGGACAGGCGTGAAAAACTGTTTTTT. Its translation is CATERDRREKLFF.